Presented here are 24 T cell receptor beta chains from one specimen sequenced in a study of cytomegalovirus exposure and HLA in healthy donors. The study ran its PCR with 60 Vbeta and 13 Jbeta primers. Data came from immunoSEQ multiplex PCR; TCRdb stores just in-frame clones and leaves some out. The table for this sample gives 100,000 to 150,000 clones. Sample: PBMCs. The receptors originated from a man between 18 and 29 years old in good health and CMV-seronegative.

The J gene is TRBJ2-1, the V gene TRBV19, with TRBD1 as a possible D gene (5 bases). The CDR3 extends over 12 amino acids. Germline V gene lookup returns CDR1 LNHDA and CDR2 SQIVND (reference sequence). V lost 5 bases to trimming and J lost 15 bases, with 17 bases between them. The CDR3 loop is CASSPDSGLPFF. The CDR3 DNA sequence: TGTGCCAGTAGTCCAGACAGTGGTTTGCCGTTCTTC.

This chain connects TRBV28 to TRBJ1-1, with 8 bases aligning to TRBD1. Germline V lookup: CDR1 MDHEN, CDR2 SYDVKM. CDR3 length: 15 amino acids. V was pared by 8 bases and J by 1 base, with 9 bases of the junction left unmatched. The CDR3 nucleotides are TGTGCCAGCTCTCAAGCCGGGACAGGGAACACTGAAGCTTTCTTT. Its translation is CASSQAGTGNTEAFF.

The chain uses TRBV27 and TRBJ1-6; 11 bases are shared with TRBD1. The germline gives CDR1 MNHEY, CDR2 SMNVEV (reference sequence). V trimming: 8 bases; J trimming: 6 bases; junction bases outside the gene matches: 9. CDR3 size: 16 residues. This CDR3 reads CASGLTGTGGNSPLHF. The CDR3 coding sequence is TGTGCCAGCGGCTTGACCGGGACAGGGGGTAATTCACCCCTCCACTTT.

This chain uses TRBV7-3 with TRBJ2-7, with a weak D call TRBD1 (6 bases). Germline loops: CDR1 SGHTA, CDR2 FQGTGA. There are 13 residues in the CDR3. V was shortened by 4 bases and J by 6 bases, with 13 bases between the two germline ends. This chain's CDR3 is CASSSLTGSEQYF. Written as DNA, the CDR3 is TGTGCCAGCAGCTCACTGACAGGATCCGAGCAGTACTTC.

The chain has TRBV5-5 and TRBJ1-3; D ambiguous. Looked up from germline, CDR1 is SGHKS and CDR2 is YYEKEE (reference sequence). Deletions cut 0 bases from V and 2 bases from J, with 9 bases between. The CDR3 length is 15 residues. DNA for the CDR3: TGTGCCAGCAGCTTGGGGGGAGGAACTGGAAACACCATATATTTT. This sequence encodes CASSLGGGTGNTIYF.

The CDR3: CASREQPQETQYF. In DNA, the CDR3 is TGTGCCAGCAGAGAGCAACCCCAAGAGACCCAGTACTTC. The chain employs TRBV7-2 and TRBJ2-5; D unclear. Per the germline V gene, CDR1 is SGHTA and CDR2 is FQGNSA. The CDR3 length is 13 residues. V was shortened by 6 bases and J by 1 base, with 9 bases between the two germline ends.

V usage is TRBV28 and J usage is TRBJ1-2, with D unclear. This CDR3 is 16 amino acids long. The germline gives CDR1 MDHEN, CDR2 SYDVKM. The ends were cut back, 5 bases at V and 4 bases at J, with 20 bases in the middle. For the CDR3, the DNA is TGTGCCAGCAGTCTTCCCCCCGGGGAAGGTGGCTATGGCTACACCTTC. It translates to CASSLPPGEGGYGYTF.

The gene calls are TRBV28 and TRBJ1-1, with a weak D call TRBD1 (6 bases). From germline, CDR1 is MDHEN and CDR2 SYDVKM. The CDR3 sequence is 14 residues long. The germline V and J ends were trimmed by 8 bases and 0 bases, with 13 bases remaining between them. The CDR3 protein is CASGNGGLNTEAFF. The CDR3 nucleotides are TGTGCCAGCGGCAATGGGGGCTTGAACACTGAAGCTTTCTTT.

This chain connects TRBV5-6 to TRBJ2-5; the D is unclear. V was clipped by 0 bases and J by 2 bases, with 8 bases between them. The CDR3 length is 14 residues. Germline-derived CDR1 and CDR2 are SGHDT and YYEEEE. The chain's CDR3 is CASSLEASQETQYF. The CDR3 DNA reads TGTGCCAGCAGCTTGGAAGCTAGTCAAGAGACCCAGTACTTC.

This rearrangement joins TRBV9 to TRBJ1-2; 9 bases align to TRBD1. After removal of 5 bases from V and 2 bases from J, the junction contained 10 bases not matched to a gene. Germline loops: CDR1 SGDLS, CDR2 YYNGEE. CDR3 length equals 16 residues. The CDR3 DNA is TGTGCCAGCAGGGGTATCCGGGACAGGGAGAACTATGGCTACACCTTC. This encodes CASRGIRDRENYGYTF.

This chain connects TRBV7-2 to TRBJ2-5; 9 nucleotides align to TRBD2. The CDR3 spans 14 residues. Germline V gene data show CDR1 as SGHTA and CDR2 as FQGNSA. J gave up 3 bases and V 1 base, and 0 bases lay outside the gene matches. This chain's CDR3 is CASSLGLAEETQYF. The CDR3 nucleotides read TGTGCCAGCAGCTTAGGACTAGCGGAAGAGACCCAGTACTTC.

CDR3 nucleotides: TGTGCCAGCAGCGTCCGGGACAGGGGCTACGAGCAGTACTTC. Protein sequence: CASSVRDRGYEQYF. The chain recombines TRBV9 with TRBJ2-7; 10 bases align to TRBD1. The germline V gene has CDR1 SGDLS and CDR2 YYNGEE. The V segment lost 2 bases and the J segment 3 bases; nucleotides outside the gene matches: 2. The CDR3 consists of 14 residues.

The chain employs TRBV9 and TRBJ1-1, with 7 bases fitting TRBD1. CDR3 length equals 14 residues. Germline lookup yields CDR1 SGDLS and CDR2 YYNGEE. V was clipped by 1 base and J by 6 bases; unmatched bases: 6. CDR3 sequence reads: CASSVRDRAAEAFF. Here the CDR3 DNA reads TGTGCCAGCAGCGTAAGGGACAGAGCAGCTGAAGCTTTCTTT.

The chain combines TRBV20-1 with TRBJ1-5; D perhaps matches TRBD1 (6 bases). V was shortened by 6 bases and J by 4 bases, with 7 bases between the two germline ends. Germline values: CDR1 DFQATT, CDR2 SNEGSKA (reference sequence). CDR3 length equals 11 residues. CDR3 in amino acids: CSARGNQPQHF. The CDR3 DNA is TGCAGTGCCAGGGGTAATCAGCCCCAGCATTTT.

The V call is TRBV28, the J call TRBJ2-5, with TRBD2 matching 14 bases. Gene TRBJ2-7 matches the end of the DNA better, so the J call may be wrong. This CDR3 comprises 16 residues. CDR1 is MDHEN and CDR2 is SYDVKM in the germline V gene. DNA for the CDR3: TGTGCCAGCAGACAGACCGGGACTAGCGGGGGCTACGAGCAGTACTTC. Amino acid sequence: CASRQTGTSGGYEQYF.

The genes are TRBV7-2 and TRBJ1-5; D possibly corresponds to TRBD1 (6 bases). Per the germline V gene, CDR1 is SGHTA and CDR2 is FQGNSA. V was cut by 5 bases and J by 6 bases, with 17 bases left in between. The CDR3 is 15 amino acids. CDR3 in amino acids: CASSQQGQGLQPQHF. The DNA of the CDR3 is TGTGCCAGCAGCCAGCAGGGGCAGGGGCTTCAGCCCCAGCATTTT.

V is TRBV5-1 and J is TRBJ2-1, with 11 bases lining up with TRBD2. Trimming took 2 bases from V and 7 from J; bases not matched to a gene: 5. The CDR3 has 15 residues. The V gene's germline CDR1 is SGHRS and CDR2 YFSETQ. In DNA form, the CDR3 reads TGCGCCAGCAGCTTAGCTAGCGGGAGGAGTAATGAGCAGTTCTTC. It codes for CASSLASGRSNEQFF.

A remark on this clone: One junction end does not reproduce the germline sequence, and a read error may be involved. V gene TRBV2 combines with J gene TRBJ1-5; D is undetermined. Germline CDR1 and CDR2: SNHLY and FYNNEI. This CDR3 contains 13 residues. In nucleotides, the CDR3 is TGTGCCAGCGGTGAGTCCCACAATCAGCCCCAGCATTTT. It yields the protein CASGESHNQPQHF.

The rearrangement uses TRBV6-6 and TRBJ1-1; D unclear. Trimming pared 6 bases from V and 4 bases from J, leaving 9 bases between. Germline V gene data show CDR1 as MNHNY and CDR2 as SVGAGI (reference sequence). The CDR3 covers 12 residues. CDR3 region: CASSLLGTEAFF. Written as DNA, the CDR3 is TGTGCCAGCAGCTTACTCGGCACTGAAGCTTTCTTT.

The chain recombines TRBV5-4 with TRBJ2-7; 9 positions agree with TRBD2. CDR1 and CDR2 from the germline V gene are SGHNT and YYREEE (reference sequence). The V and J ends lost 2 bases and 2 bases, in that order; junction bases with no gene match: 8. The CDR3 has 16 amino acids. The DNA for the CDR3 is TGTGCCAGCAGCTTCTCAGCGGGGGGCCTCCCCTACGAGCAGTACTTC. Amino acid sequence: CASSFSAGGLPYEQYF.

J is TRBJ1-2 and V is TRBV7-9; the D gene is possibly TRBD1 (5 bases). The CDR3 loop spans 19 amino acids. Germline CDR1 is SEHNR and CDR2 is FQNEAQ (reference sequence). V was pared by 7 bases and J by 3 bases, with 30 bases between. The chain's CDR3 is CASTKPNPTVLWGDYGYTF. The CDR3 DNA sequence: TGTGCCAGCACCAAACCTAACCCGACAGTCCTGTGGGGGGACTATGGCTACACCTTC.

J is TRBJ2-5 and V is TRBV5-5; D gene ambiguous. Germline V gene data show CDR1 as SGHKS and CDR2 as YYEKEE (reference sequence). This CDR3 region has 14 residues. V was shortened by 7 bases and J by 1 base, with 14 bases between the two germline ends. DNA of the CDR3: TGTGCCAGCGCCCCACTGGGCCTCCAAGAGACCCAGTACTTC. Encoded protein: CASAPLGLQETQYF.

The rearrangement uses TRBV19 and TRBJ2-1; the D gene is possibly TRBD1 (6 bases). This CDR3 is built from 15 residues. Per germline, CDR1 LNHDA and CDR2 SQIVND (reference sequence). Trimming stripped 5 bases from V and 1 base from J, with 12 bases between. The CDR3 sequence: CASSLTRGSYNEQFF. CDR3 coding DNA: TGTGCCAGTAGTCTGACGAGGGGGTCCTACAATGAGCAGTTCTTC.

The CDR3 nucleotides read TGTGCCAGCAGTTTATCTGGCCTCGGGGCCAACGTCCTGACTTTC. Translated: CASSLSGLGANVLTF. The rearrangement joins TRBV27 to TRBJ2-6; D uncertain. This CDR3 region has 15 residues. Deletions cut 0 bases from V and 4 bases from J, with 7 bases between. From germline, CDR1 is MNHEY and CDR2 SMNVEV (reference sequence).